This note documents a single T cell receptor beta chain sequence. This record belongs to a study of blood T cell repertoires in COVID-19. At the level of the study: Sources were T cells, B-cell-depleted T cells, or PBMCs; the material itself was cDNA or gDNA.

Sequencing used immunoSEQ multiplex PCR; TCRdb keeps in-frame clones, though not all of them. The sample contains more than 250,000 clones, approximately 86% of which appear only once. The study recruited people aged about 18 to 90 years across approximately 25 US areas. Grouping used clinical history reported by participants in a survey and questionnaire. Symptom resolution, clearance, or two negative PCRs marked donors in Cohort 3 as recovered. From germline, CDR1 is SNHLY and CDR2 FYNNEI. The CDR3 spans 17 residues. V shed 3 bases, J shed 3 bases, and the junction held 11 bases outside the gene matches.

The chain combines TRBV2 with TRBJ2-1, with 7 positions matching TRBD2. The sequence came from a woman between 18 and 30 years old who had recovered from COVID-19. Sequencing was done on a sample of PBMCs or T cells enriched from blood (not recorded which). In DNA form, the CDR3 reads TGTGCCAGCAGTGATCTTCCCGGAGTAGCGGGCTACAATGAGCAGTTCTTC. Translated, it gives CASSDLPGVAGYNEQFF.